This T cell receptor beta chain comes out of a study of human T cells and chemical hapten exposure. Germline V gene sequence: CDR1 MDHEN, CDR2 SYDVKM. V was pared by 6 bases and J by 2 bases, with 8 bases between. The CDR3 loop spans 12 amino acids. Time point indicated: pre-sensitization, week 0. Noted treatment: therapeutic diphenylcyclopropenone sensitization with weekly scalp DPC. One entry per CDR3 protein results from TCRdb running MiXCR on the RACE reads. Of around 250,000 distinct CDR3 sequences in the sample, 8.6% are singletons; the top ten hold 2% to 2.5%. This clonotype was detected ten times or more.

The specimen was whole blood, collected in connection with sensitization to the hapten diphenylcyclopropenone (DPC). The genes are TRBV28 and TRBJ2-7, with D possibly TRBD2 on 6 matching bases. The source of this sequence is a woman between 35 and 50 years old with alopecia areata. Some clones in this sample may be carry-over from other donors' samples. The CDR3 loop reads CASRGGPYEQYF. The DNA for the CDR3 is TGTGCCAGCAGGGGGGGTCCCTACGAGCAGTACTTC. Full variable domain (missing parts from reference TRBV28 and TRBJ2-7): DVKVTQSSRYLVKRTGEKVFLECVQDMDHENMFWYRQDPGLGLRLIYFSYDVKMKEKGDIPEGYSVSREKKERFSLILESASTNQTSMYLCASRGGPYEQYFGPGTRLTVT.